The 8 T cell receptor beta chains below come from one sample, sequenced in a study of human T cells and chemical hapten exposure. The time point is: patch test 2, 6 weeks after DPC sensitization. The treatment here: therapeutic diphenylcyclopropenone sensitization with weekly scalp DPC. In TCRdb, the RACE reads were re-called with MiXCR into one record per CDR3 protein. The table shows about 85,000 distinct CDR3 sequences, with 11% occurring only once. Material: whole blood, obtained in connection with sensitization to the hapten diphenylcyclopropenone (DPC). The source of these receptors is a young man with alopecia areata. Some clones in this sample may be carry-over from other donors' samples.

This clonotype occurred a few times. The chain has TRBV4-1 and TRBJ2-1, with TRBD2 matching over 8 bases. The CDR3 spans 15 residues. CDR1 and CDR2 from the germline V gene are MGHRA and YSYEKL. V dropped 2 bases and J dropped 7; count of bases not matched to a gene: 7. The CDR3 protein is CASSQFPGLVNEQFF. In nucleotides, the CDR3 is TGCGCCAGCAGCCAATTTCCGGGACTAGTGAATGAGCAGTTCTTC.

In its sample, this clonotype was seen a few times. The chain recombines TRBV5-1 with TRBJ2-5; the match to TRBD2 covers 9 bases. V lost 0 bases and J lost 3; bases outside the gene matches: 9. The CDR3 has 17 residues. The germline V gene encodes CDR1 SGHRS and CDR2 YFSETQ. CDR3 coding DNA: TGCGCCAGCAGCTTGGGGCCAGCGGGGGGCCGAGAAGAGACCCAGTACTTC. It translates to CASSLGPAGGREETQYF. Supplemented by reference TRBV5-1 and TRBJ2-5, the full variable domain reads KAGVTQTPRYLIKTRGQQVTLSCSPISGHRSVSWYQQTPGQGLQFLFEYFSETQRNKGNFPGRFSGRQFSNSRSEMNVSTLELGDSALYLCASSLGPAGGREETQYFGPGTRLLVL.

This clonotype was recorded many times. The rearrangement links TRBV29-1 to TRBJ1-1; D possibly corresponds to TRBD1 (5 bases). Deletions cut 4 bases from V and 1 base from J, with 10 bases between. Germline V CDR1 and CDR2: SQVTM, ANQGSEA. There are 13 residues in the CDR3. In DNA, the CDR3 is TGCAGCGTTGCCCGGACACCGAACACTGAAGCTTTCTTT. This encodes CSVARTPNTEAFF.

The V gene is TRBV3-1, the J gene TRBJ2-7, with TRBD2 matching over 9 bases. This CDR3 has 13 amino acids. V shed 6 bases and J 3 bases; nucleotides not matched to a gene: 3. Germline V lookup: CDR1 LGHDT, CDR2 YNNKEL (reference sequence). CDR3 amino acids: CASSGTSRYEQYF. In nucleotides, the CDR3 is TGTGCCAGCAGTGGGACTAGCCGCTACGAGCAGTACTTC.

V gene TRBV4-2 combines with J gene TRBJ1-1, with D uncertain. Trimming pared 1 base from V and 1 base from J, leaving 13 bases between. Per the germline V gene, CDR1 is LGHNA and CDR2 is YNFKEQ. The length of the CDR3 is 16 residues. In DNA, the CDR3 is TGTGCCAGCAGCCAAGTTTTAGGGAGACCGAACACTGAAGCTTTCTTT. This sequence encodes CASSQVLGRPNTEAFF.

This clonotype turned up a few times. The chain uses TRBV6-5 and TRBJ1-1; TRBD1 aligns across 7 bases. This CDR3 spans 15 amino acids. Trimming took 0 bases from V and 4 from J; bases not matched to a gene: 5. Germline V gene sequence: CDR1 MNHEY, CDR2 SVGAGI. The CDR3 is CASSYSMRGRTEAFF. The CDR3 DNA reads TGTGCCAGCAGTTACTCGATGAGGGGGCGCACTGAAGCTTTCTTT.

The sample holds a few counts of this clonotype. CDR3 protein: CASSQGGRGGSQPQHF. For the CDR3, the DNA is TGTGCCAGCAGCCAAGGAGGCAGGGGAGGCAGTCAGCCCCAGCATTTT. This chain uses TRBV3-1 with TRBJ1-5; a possible D gene is TRBD1 (6 bases). CDR3 length: 16 amino acids. Per germline, CDR1 LGHDT and CDR2 YNNKEL (reference sequence). V was pared by 1 base and J by 6 bases, with 16 bases between.

The chain employs TRBV14 and TRBJ1-3, with D tentatively TRBD1 (6 bases). The CDR3 has 15 residues. The germline gives CDR1 SGHDN, CDR2 FVKESK. Trimming cost V 2 bases and J 6 bases, with 14 bases left between them. CDR3: CASSQSRGQLNTIYF. In nucleotides, the CDR3 is TGTGCCAGCAGCCAATCCCGGGGGCAATTAAACACCATATATTTT.